This T cell receptor beta chain was captured in a study of blood T cell repertoires in COVID-19. The overall study: Samples of COVID-19 (acute and convalescent) were obtained from the United States, Italy and Spain.

The CDR3 contains 18 residues. V lost 3 bases and J lost 4; bases outside the gene matches: 12. The germline V gene encodes CDR1 KGHSH and CDR2 LQKENI. This clone was seen a single time. Only in-frame clones appear in the TCRdb table, and some are missing; sequencing was by immunoSEQ multiplex PCR. The sample carries about 44,000 clones, about nine tenths recorded once. This sequence joins TRBV18 and TRBJ1-1, with 12 bases that match TRBD1. The sequence was obtained from a human donor in a cohort sampled during active COVID-19. The sample was peripheral blood. The CDR3 loop reads CASSPRLRDRGPGTEAFF. CDR3 coding DNA: TGTGCCAGCTCACCTCGACTCAGGGACAGGGGGCCAGGCACTGAAGCTTTCTTT.